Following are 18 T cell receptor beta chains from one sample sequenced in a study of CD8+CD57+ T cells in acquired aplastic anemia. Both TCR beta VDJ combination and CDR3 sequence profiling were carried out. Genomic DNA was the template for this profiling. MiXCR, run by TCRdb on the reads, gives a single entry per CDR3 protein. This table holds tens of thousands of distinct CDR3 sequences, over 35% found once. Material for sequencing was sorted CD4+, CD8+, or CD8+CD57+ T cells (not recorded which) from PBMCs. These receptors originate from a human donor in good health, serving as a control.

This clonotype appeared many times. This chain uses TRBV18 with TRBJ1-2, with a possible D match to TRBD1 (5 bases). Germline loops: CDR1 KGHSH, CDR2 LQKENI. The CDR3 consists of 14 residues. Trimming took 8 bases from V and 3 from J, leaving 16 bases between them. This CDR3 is CASSPPGGDYGYTF. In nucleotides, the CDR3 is TGTGCCAGCAGCCCCCCCGGGGGGGACTATGGCTACACCTTC.

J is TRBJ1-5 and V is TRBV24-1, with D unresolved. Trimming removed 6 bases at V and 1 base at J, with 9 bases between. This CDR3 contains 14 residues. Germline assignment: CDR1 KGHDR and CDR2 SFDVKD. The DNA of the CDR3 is TGTGCCACCAGTCCCGGGGTGAGCAATCAGCCCCAGCATTTT. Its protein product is CATSPGVSNQPQHF.

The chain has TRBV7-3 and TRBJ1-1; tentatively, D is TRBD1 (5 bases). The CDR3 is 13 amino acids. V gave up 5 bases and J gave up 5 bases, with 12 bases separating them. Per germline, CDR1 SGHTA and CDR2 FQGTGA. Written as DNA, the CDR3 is TGTGCCAGCAGCCGAACGGGGCCGACTGAAGCTTTCTTT. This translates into CASSRTGPTEAFF.

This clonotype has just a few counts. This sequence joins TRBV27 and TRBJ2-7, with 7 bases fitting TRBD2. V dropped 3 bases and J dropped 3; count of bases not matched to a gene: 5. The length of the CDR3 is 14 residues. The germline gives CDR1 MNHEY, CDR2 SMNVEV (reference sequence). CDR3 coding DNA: TGTGCCAGCAGTTTGGGGCCGGGGGGCTACGAGCAGTACTTC. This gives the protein CASSLGPGGYEQYF.

For the CDR3, the DNA is TGCGCCAGCAGTGACGGCAGGAGTCTTGGAAACACCATATATTTT. Translating it yields CASSDGRSLGNTIYF. The genes are TRBV10-1 and TRBJ1-3, with D uncertain. CDR1 is WNHNN and CDR2 is SYGVQD in the germline V gene (reference sequence). V was cut by 3 bases and J by 3 bases, with 12 bases left in between. The CDR3 runs to 15 residues.

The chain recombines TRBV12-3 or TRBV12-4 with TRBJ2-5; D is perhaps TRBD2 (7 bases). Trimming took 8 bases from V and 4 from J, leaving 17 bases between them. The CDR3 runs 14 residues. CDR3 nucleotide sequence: TGTGCCAGCTCTTCCGTCGGGGGGCCAGAGACCCAGTACTTC. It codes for CASSSVGGPETQYF.

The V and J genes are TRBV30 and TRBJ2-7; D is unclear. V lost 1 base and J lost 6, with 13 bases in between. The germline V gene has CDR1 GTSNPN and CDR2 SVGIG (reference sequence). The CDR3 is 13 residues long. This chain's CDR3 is CAWSGVSLSEQYF. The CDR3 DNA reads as TGTGCCTGGAGTGGGGTATCTCTCAGCGAGCAGTACTTC. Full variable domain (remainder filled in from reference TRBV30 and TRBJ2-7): SQTIHQWPATLVQPVGSPLSLECTVEGTSNPNLYWYRQAAGRGLQLLFYSVGIGQISSEVPQNLSASRPQDRQFILSSKKLLLSDSGFYLCAWSGVSLSEQYFGPGTRLTVT.

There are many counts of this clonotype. The CDR3 is CASSQDPGLSYEQYF. The CDR3 DNA sequence: TGCGCCAGCAGCCAAGATCCTGGACTCTCCTACGAGCAGTACTTC. The V gene is TRBV4-1, the J gene TRBJ2-7, with D possibly matching TRBD2 (5 bases). Germline lookup yields CDR1 MGHRA and CDR2 YSYEKL. Trimming removed 0 bases from V and 0 bases from J, with 9 bases in between. The CDR3 totals 15 residues.

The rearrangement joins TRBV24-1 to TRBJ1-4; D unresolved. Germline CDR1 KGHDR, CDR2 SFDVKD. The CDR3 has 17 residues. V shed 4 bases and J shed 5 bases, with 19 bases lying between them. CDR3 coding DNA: TGTGCCACCAGTGACTACGTTGGGCAGTACTTAAATGAAAAACTGTTTTTT. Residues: CATSDYVGQYLNEKLFF.

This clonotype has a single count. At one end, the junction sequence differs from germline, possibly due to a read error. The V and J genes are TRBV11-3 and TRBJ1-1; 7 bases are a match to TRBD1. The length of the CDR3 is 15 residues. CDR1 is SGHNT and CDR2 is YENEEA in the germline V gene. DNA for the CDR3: TGTGCCCGCAGCCCCAGACAGGGAGGGAACACTGAAGCTTTCTTT. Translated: CARSPRQGGNTEAFF.

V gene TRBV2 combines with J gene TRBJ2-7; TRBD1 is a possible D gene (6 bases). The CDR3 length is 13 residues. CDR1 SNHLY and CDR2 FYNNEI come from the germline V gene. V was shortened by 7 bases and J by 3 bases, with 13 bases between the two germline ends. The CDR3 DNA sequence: TGTGCCAGCAAAAGGACAGCCTTCTACGAGCAGTACTTC. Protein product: CASKRTAFYEQYF. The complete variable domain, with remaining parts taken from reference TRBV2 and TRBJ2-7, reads EPEVTQTPSHQVTQMGQEVILRCVPISNHLYFYWYRQILGQKVEFLVSFYNNEISEKSEIFDDQFSVERPDGSNFTLKIRSTKLEDSAMYFCASKRTAFYEQYFGPGTRLTVT.

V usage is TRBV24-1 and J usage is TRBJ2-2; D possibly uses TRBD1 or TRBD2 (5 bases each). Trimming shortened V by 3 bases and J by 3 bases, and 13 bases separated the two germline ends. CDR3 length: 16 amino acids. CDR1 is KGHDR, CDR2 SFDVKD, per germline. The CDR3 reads CATSDPQPGHTGELFF. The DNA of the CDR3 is TGTGCCACCAGTGATCCACAGCCGGGACACACCGGGGAGCTGTTTTTT.

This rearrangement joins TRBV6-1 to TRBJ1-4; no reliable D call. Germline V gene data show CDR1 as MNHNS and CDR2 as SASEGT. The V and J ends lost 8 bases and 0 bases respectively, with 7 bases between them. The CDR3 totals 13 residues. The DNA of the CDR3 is TGTGCCAGCCGGTTCGCAACTAATGAAAAACTGTTTTTT. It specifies CASRFATNEKLFF.

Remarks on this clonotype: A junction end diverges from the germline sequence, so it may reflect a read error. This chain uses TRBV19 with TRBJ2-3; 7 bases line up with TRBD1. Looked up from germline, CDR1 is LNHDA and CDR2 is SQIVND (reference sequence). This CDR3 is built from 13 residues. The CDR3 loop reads CPTRDSLTDTQYF. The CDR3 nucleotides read TGCCCCACTCGGGACAGCCTCACAGATACGCAGTATTTT.

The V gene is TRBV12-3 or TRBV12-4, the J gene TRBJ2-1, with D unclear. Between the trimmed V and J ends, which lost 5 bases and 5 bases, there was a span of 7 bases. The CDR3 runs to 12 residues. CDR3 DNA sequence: TGTGCCAGCAGTCCCGTAAACAATGAGCAGTTCTTC. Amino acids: CASSPVNNEQFF.

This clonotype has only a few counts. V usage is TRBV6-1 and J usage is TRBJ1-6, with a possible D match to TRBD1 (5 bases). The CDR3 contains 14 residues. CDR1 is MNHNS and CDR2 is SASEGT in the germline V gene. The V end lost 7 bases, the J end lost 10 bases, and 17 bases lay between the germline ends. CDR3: CASTQGVGYSPLHF. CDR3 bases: TGTGCCAGCACCCAGGGTGTTGGTTACTCACCCCTCCACTTT.

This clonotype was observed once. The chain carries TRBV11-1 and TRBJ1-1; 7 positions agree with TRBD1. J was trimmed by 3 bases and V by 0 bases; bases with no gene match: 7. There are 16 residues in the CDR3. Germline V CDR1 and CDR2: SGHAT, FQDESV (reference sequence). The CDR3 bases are TGTGCCAGCAGCTTAGCAGGGACAGCGCTTTACACTGAAGCTTTCTTT. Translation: CASSLAGTALYTEAFF.

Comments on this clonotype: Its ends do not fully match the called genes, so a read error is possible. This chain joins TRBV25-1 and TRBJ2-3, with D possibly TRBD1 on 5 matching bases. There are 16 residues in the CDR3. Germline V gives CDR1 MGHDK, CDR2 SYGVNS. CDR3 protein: CASSAEQGWYTDTQYF. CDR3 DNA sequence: TGCGCCAGCAGTGCGGAGCAGGGTTGGTACACAGATACGCAGTATTTT.